The 6 T cell receptor beta chains below all came from one sample that was sequenced in a study of blood T cell repertoires in COVID-19. This table comes from immunoSEQ multiplex PCR, and its TCRdb copy is limited to in-frame clones, with some not included. The sample consists of 130,000 to 150,000 clones, roughly 90% of them appearing once. Sequencing was done on a sample of PBMCs or T cells enriched from blood (not recorded which). These receptors were collected from a woman in her twenties or thirties with acute COVID-19.

The CDR3 bases are TGTGCCAGCAGTTTAAGCGGAGTCGGGGAGCTGTTTTTT. It yields the protein CASSLSGVGELFF. The chain combines TRBV6-5 with TRBJ2-2; D perhaps matches TRBD2 (5 bases). Trimming shortened V by 4 bases and J by 7 bases, and 10 bases separated the two germline ends. Germline-derived CDR1 and CDR2 are MNHEY and SVGAGI. This CDR3 spans 13 amino acids.

This sequence joins TRBV27 and TRBJ2-7; D unclear. The germline V gene encodes CDR1 MNHEY and CDR2 SMNVEV (reference sequence). The ends were cut back, 1 base at V and 1 base at J, with 5 bases in the middle. CDR3 length: 13 amino acids. The DNA of the CDR3 is TGTGCCAGCAGTTTATTCGGTTCCTACGAGCAGTACTTC. Its translation: CASSLFGSYEQYF.

This clone was seen a single time. Relative to the germline gene, one junction end is altered; a read error may explain this. V usage is TRBV12-3 or TRBV12-4 and J usage is TRBJ1-2; D is undetermined. CDR3 length equals 13 residues. Here the CDR3 reads CASSLGRSGGYTF. CDR3 nucleotides: TGTGCCAGCAGCTTAGGAAGGTCCGGGGGCTACACCTTC.

Comment on this clone: Compared with germline, one end of the junction differs, possibly owing to a read error. This rearrangement joins TRBV3-1 (or the pseudogene TRBV3-2) to TRBJ2-3; unclear D gene. Germline CDR1 LGHDT, CDR2 YNNKEL (reference sequence). CDR3 size: 15 residues. The CDR3 DNA reads as TGTGCCAGCAGCCCCCTCCAGGTGGGCACCGATACGCAGTATTTT. Its translation is CASSPLQVGTDTQYF.

The V gene is TRBV3-1 (or the pseudogene TRBV3-2), the J gene TRBJ2-2; TRBD2 matches 10 bases. CDR1 LGHDT and CDR2 YNNKEL come from the germline V gene (reference sequence). Losses at the gene ends were 3 bases for V and 5 bases for J; bases not matched to a gene: 6. This CDR3 has 16 residues. The CDR3 here is CASSHSLAGETGELFF. CDR3 nucleotide sequence: TGTGCCAGCAGCCATAGCCTAGCGGGAGAGACCGGGGAGCTGTTTTTT.

The chain joins TRBV19 to TRBJ2-7; 8 nucleotides match TRBD1. CDR1 and CDR2 from the germline V gene are LNHDA and SQIVND (reference sequence). The CDR3 length is 15 residues. V lost 7 bases to trimming and J lost 2 bases; unmatched junction nucleotides: 10. CDR3 protein: CASKVLDRAPYEQYF. CDR3 DNA sequence: TGTGCCAGTAAGGTCTTGGACAGGGCCCCCTACGAGCAGTACTTC.